The rows below give T cell receptor beta chains drawn from one sample of a study of shared T cell receptors in the human thymus. Repertoires were generated with immunoSEQ multiplex PCR, while TCRdb's copy carries only in-frame clones and drops some. The sample holds over 65,000 clones, more than 90% seen once. The sequenced sample consisted of thymocytes. Source of these receptors: a human donor. CDR3s include the opening cysteine and the closing phenylalanine or tryptophan. Each record gives: CDR3 DNA, CDR3 protein, J gene, D gene, clone size, V gene. D genes are given only for firm matches. Clone size is not always given. Where it is, it says once, few, many or a class for expanded clones.

cdr3_nt: TGTGCCAGCAGCTTCTACAGGGGTTCCTACGAGCAGTACTTC; cdr3_aa: CASSFYRGSYEQYF; j_call: TRBJ2-7; d_call: TRBD1; clone_size: -; v_call: TRBV28
cdr3_nt: TGTGCCAGTAGTTCCACTCGCACAGGGGTGAACACTGAAGCTTTCTTT; cdr3_aa: CASSSTRTGVNTEAFF; j_call: TRBJ1-1; d_call: TRBD1; clone_size: once; v_call: TRBV19
cdr3_nt: TGTGCCAGCAGCTTGTTCGCCCGCAGGGGGTCCTACGAGCAGTACTTC; cdr3_aa: CASSLFARRGSYEQYF; j_call: TRBJ2-7; d_call: TRBD1; clone_size: -; v_call: TRBV5-4
cdr3_nt: TGTGCCAGCAGTGTAGCGGGGGGACGCTATCAACGCTCCTACAATGAGCAGTTCTTC; cdr3_aa: CASSVAGGRYQRSYNEQFF; j_call: TRBJ2-1; d_call: TRBD2; clone_size: -; v_call: TRBV6-1
cdr3_nt: TGTGCCAGCAGTTTTATGGGACAGGGGAACACTGAAGCTTTCTTT; cdr3_aa: CASSFMGQGNTEAFF; j_call: TRBJ1-1; d_call: TRBD1; clone_size: -; v_call: TRBV27
cdr3_nt: TGTGCCAGCAGCTTGGAACAGGGTCAGGGCAATGAGCAGTTCTTC; cdr3_aa: CASSLEQGQGNEQFF; j_call: TRBJ2-1; d_call: -; clone_size: -; v_call: TRBV5-5
cdr3_nt: TGTGCCAGCAGTTACGGTGCACTTGCTCCTTATGGCTACACCTTC; cdr3_aa: CASSYGALAPYGYTF; j_call: TRBJ1-2; d_call: -; clone_size: once; v_call: TRBV6-5
cdr3_nt: TGTGCCAGCAGTTTAGAGGCAGGGGGGGGGACCCCAACTAATGAAAAACTGTTTTTT; cdr3_aa: CASSLEAGGGTPTNEKLFF; j_call: TRBJ1-4; d_call: TRBD1; clone_size: -; v_call: TRBV28
cdr3_nt: TGCAGTGCTGGGGGGCCAGGGGCGCAGTATTTT; cdr3_aa: CSAGGPGAQYF; j_call: TRBJ2-3; d_call: -; clone_size: -; v_call: TRBV20-1
cdr3_nt: TGTGCCAGCAGCCAGAGGGGACAGGGAGGCGAAGCTTTCTTT; cdr3_aa: CASSQRGQGGEAFF; j_call: TRBJ1-1; d_call: TRBD1; clone_size: -; v_call: TRBV4-2
cdr3_nt: TGCGCCAGCAGTCTCTCCCCCCGGGACAGTGGGGTCCAAGAGGATGGCTACACCTTC; cdr3_aa: CASSLSPRDSGVQEDGYTF; j_call: TRBJ1-2; d_call: TRBD1; clone_size: -; v_call: TRBV5-1
cdr3_nt: TGTGCCAGCAGCAAAGATAGCGGGGGGACCACAGATACGCAGTATTTT; cdr3_aa: CASSKDSGGTTDTQYF; j_call: TRBJ2-3; d_call: -; clone_size: -; v_call: TRBV21-1
cdr3_nt: TGTGCCAGCCAGTTTGGCCAGCGGGCTTTCTTT; cdr3_aa: CASQFGQRAFF; j_call: TRBJ1-1; d_call: -; clone_size: -; v_call: TRBV28
cdr3_nt: TGTGCCAGCAGCTCTGTCGGGGAGGGCGAGCAGTACTTC; cdr3_aa: CASSSVGEGEQYF; j_call: TRBJ2-7; d_call: TRBD2; clone_size: -; v_call: TRBV6-5
cdr3_nt: TGTGCCAGCAGCGGGCCCCCCCACCCTTACAATGAGCAGTTCTTC; cdr3_aa: CASSGPPHPYNEQFF; j_call: TRBJ2-1; d_call: -; clone_size: -; v_call: TRBV7-2
cdr3_nt: TGTGCCAGCAGTTCCACCACTACCGACGGCGACACCTTGAACACTGAAGCTTTCTTT; cdr3_aa: CASSSTTTDGDTLNTEAFF; j_call: TRBJ1-1; d_call: -; clone_size: -; v_call: TRBV27
cdr3_nt: TGTGCCAGCAGCCCCTTGGGGGGCAGGGGACAGAGCTATGGCTACACCTTC; cdr3_aa: CASSPLGGRGQSYGYTF; j_call: TRBJ1-2; d_call: TRBD1; clone_size: -; v_call: TRBV7-9
cdr3_nt: TGTGCCAGCAGCCGGACGGGACACTGCAATTTAACTAATGAAAAACTGTTTTTT; cdr3_aa: CASSRTGHCNLTNEKLFF; j_call: TRBJ1-4; d_call: -; clone_size: -; v_call: TRBV28
cdr3_nt: TGTGCCAGCAGCTTGGGAGGACAGGAGCCTCAGCCCCAGCATTTT; cdr3_aa: CASSLGGQEPQPQHF; j_call: TRBJ1-5; d_call: TRBD1; clone_size: -; v_call: TRBV5-5
cdr3_nt: TGTGCCAGCAGCTTAGCCCGCTCGGGGAAGACTGAAGCTTTCTTT; cdr3_aa: CASSLARSGKTEAFF; j_call: TRBJ1-1; d_call: -; clone_size: -; v_call: TRBV7-9
cdr3_nt: TGCGCCAGCAGCCAAGACCGATCTGGGGCCAACGTCCTGACTTTC; cdr3_aa: CASSQDRSGANVLTF; j_call: TRBJ2-6; d_call: -; clone_size: -; v_call: TRBV4-3
cdr3_nt: TGTGCCAGTAGTATTCCGGGGCCCCCGGGGGGCTACACCTTC; cdr3_aa: CASSIPGPPGGYTF; j_call: TRBJ1-2; d_call: -; clone_size: -; v_call: TRBV19
cdr3_nt: TGTGCCAGCAGCTTAGTTATCCAGGGGGTCTACGAGCAGTACTTC; cdr3_aa: CASSLVIQGVYEQYF; j_call: TRBJ2-7; d_call: TRBD1; clone_size: once; v_call: TRBV13
cdr3_nt: TGTGCCAGCTCATATCACAGGGACGAGCAGTACTTC; cdr3_aa: CASSYHRDEQYF; j_call: TRBJ2-7; d_call: -; clone_size: -; v_call: TRBV18
cdr3_nt: TGTGCCAGCAGCCTCTTACCACCTAGGCCCACCGGGGAGCTGTTTTTT; cdr3_aa: CASSLLPPRPTGELFF; j_call: TRBJ2-2; d_call: -; clone_size: -; v_call: TRBV7-9
cdr3_nt: TGCGCCAGCAGCTTGGAAATCTCCAAACGGGACAGATCTTACTACGAGCAGTACTTC; cdr3_aa: CASSLEISKRDRSYYEQYF; j_call: TRBJ2-7; d_call: TRBD1; clone_size: -; v_call: TRBV5-1
cdr3_nt: TGTGCCAGCTCACCATCTGAGTCCCGTAAAGAGACCCAGTACTTC; cdr3_aa: CASSPSESRKETQYF; j_call: TRBJ2-5; d_call: -; clone_size: -; v_call: TRBV18
cdr3_nt: TGTGCCAGCAGCCTAAACACTGAAGCTTTCTTT; cdr3_aa: CASSLNTEAFF; j_call: TRBJ1-1; d_call: -; clone_size: -; v_call: TRBV11-2
cdr3_nt: TGCAGCGGGGATAGCGGACCCAACTACAATGAGCAGTTCTTC; cdr3_aa: CSGDSGPNYNEQFF; j_call: TRBJ2-1; d_call: -; clone_size: -; v_call: TRBV29-1
cdr3_nt: TGTGCCACAGGGACTACCGCCTACGAGCAGTACTTC; cdr3_aa: CATGTTAYEQYF; j_call: TRBJ2-7; d_call: TRBD2; clone_size: -; v_call: TRBV7-2
cdr3_nt: TGTGCCACCAGCAGAGTGCCACTTGGGACAGGGTGGTGGCTTTTCCCCTACGAGCAGTACTTC; cdr3_aa: CATSRVPLGTGWWLFPYEQYF; j_call: TRBJ2-7; d_call: TRBD1; clone_size: once; v_call: TRBV15